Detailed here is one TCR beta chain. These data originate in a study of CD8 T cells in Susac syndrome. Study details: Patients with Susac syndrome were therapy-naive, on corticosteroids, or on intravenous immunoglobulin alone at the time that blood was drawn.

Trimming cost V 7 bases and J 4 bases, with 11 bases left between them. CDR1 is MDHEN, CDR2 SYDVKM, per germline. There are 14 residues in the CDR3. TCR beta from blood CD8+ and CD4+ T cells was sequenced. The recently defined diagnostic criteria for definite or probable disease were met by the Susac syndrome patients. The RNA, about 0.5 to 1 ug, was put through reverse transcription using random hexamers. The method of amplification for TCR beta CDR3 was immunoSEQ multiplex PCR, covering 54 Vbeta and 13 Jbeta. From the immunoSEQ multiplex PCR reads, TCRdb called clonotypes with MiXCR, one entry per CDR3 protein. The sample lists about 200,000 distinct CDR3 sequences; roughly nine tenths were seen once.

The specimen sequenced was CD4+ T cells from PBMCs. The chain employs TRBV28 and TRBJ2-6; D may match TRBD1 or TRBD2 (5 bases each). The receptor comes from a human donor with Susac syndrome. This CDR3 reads CASIQGTGANVLTF. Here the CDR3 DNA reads TGTGCCAGCATCCAAGGGACCGGGGCCAACGTCCTGACTTTC.